This TCR beta chain stems from a study of memory CD4+ T cells and cytomegalovirus serostatus. Study details: Of the healthy Belgian adults, 9 or 10 were CMV seropositive and 20 to 30 seronegative.

From germline, CDR1 is ENHRY and CDR2 SYGVKD. The CDR3 totals 14 residues. Trimming took 2 bases from V and 4 from J; bases not matched to a gene: 3. As concerns this clone: Its antigen is not known.

Single viable CD3+CD4+CD8-CD45RO+ cells were sorted as the memory CD4+ T cells. Serostatus was set by detecting CMV pp150, pp28, p38, p52 IgG. Positive selection with CD4 microbeads enriched total CD4+ T cells. The method was immunoSEQ multiplex PCR; TCRdb's version includes in-frame clones alone and lacks a portion of them. The sample has about 56,000 clones, more than 75% seen once. Study results and limitations: Of under 200 reported CMV TCRbeta sequences, under 70 were found in memory CD4+ repertoires.

The chain is built from TRBV10-3 and TRBJ1-1; 8 nucleotides line up with TRBD1. The TCR originated in an adult in good health and CMV-seronegative. The specimen sequenced was memory CD4+ T cells from blood. CDR3 nucleotides: TGTGCCATCAGTGAGGGACAGGGTAGCACTGAAGCTTTCTTT. Its translation: CAISEGQGSTEAFF.